Shown below are 25 T cell receptor beta chains from a single sample sequenced in a study of T cell responses to AZD1222 COVID-19 vaccine. Using immunoSEQ multiplex PCR, the repertoire was profiled, and TCRdb retains in-frame clones only, with some absent. This table holds 77,000 or so clones, approximately 88% found once. The material was peripheral blood, obtained on day 0 of AZD1222 vaccination. The receptors derive from an adult in good health.

The genes are TRBV19 and TRBJ1-5; 9 nucleotides agree with TRBD1. Losses at the gene ends were 7 bases for V and 5 bases for J; bases not matched to a gene: 9. The CDR3 is 15 residues long. CDR1 LNHDA and CDR2 SQIVND come from the germline V gene (reference sequence). CDR3 nucleotide sequence: TGTGCCAGTAAGCCGGGACAGGGTAATGATCAGCCCCAGCATTTT. It is translated as CASKPGQGNDQPQHF.

This chain links TRBV28 with TRBJ2-1; maybe TRBD2 (6 bases). This CDR3 has 14 residues. Trimming cost V 8 bases and J 2 bases, with 13 bases left between them. Looked up from germline, CDR1 is MDHEN and CDR2 is SYDVKM. This CDR3 reads CASGSSVTYNEQFF. CDR3 DNA: TGTGCCAGCGGGTCTAGCGTAACCTACAATGAGCAGTTCTTC.

The chain combines TRBV9 with TRBJ2-6; weak D call: TRBD2 (5 bases). V gave up 4 bases and J gave up 2 bases, with 7 bases separating them. Germline lookup yields CDR1 SGDLS and CDR2 YYNGEE. This CDR3 spans 14 amino acids. The CDR3 loop reads CASSTSPGANVLTF. CDR3 nucleotides: TGTGCCAGCAGCACTAGTCCTGGGGCCAACGTCCTGACTTTC.

V usage is TRBV6-1 and J usage is TRBJ2-3; D may match TRBD1 or TRBD2 (5 bases each). CDR1 and CDR2 (germline): MNHNS, SASEGT. CDR3 length: 15 residues. V dropped 3 bases and J dropped 3 bases, with 13 bases sitting between them. CDR3 DNA sequence: TGTGCCAGCAGTGAGGCACGGGACCTGACAGATACGCAGTATTTT. Amino acids: CASSEARDLTDTQYF.

This clone appeared a few times. This chain joins TRBV27 and TRBJ1-5, with unresolved D. Trimming cost V 2 bases and J 6 bases, with 8 bases left between them. Per germline, CDR1 MNHEY and CDR2 SMNVEV (reference sequence). This CDR3 comprises 13 residues. CDR3 amino acids: CASSLEGIQPQHF. The CDR3 coding sequence is TGTGCCAGCAGTTTAGAAGGTATTCAGCCCCAGCATTTT.

This clone was observed a handful of times. The rearrangement uses TRBV28 and TRBJ1-1; D might be TRBD1 (6 bases). Germline CDR1 reads MDHEN; CDR2 reads SYDVKM. Trimming pared 6 bases from V and 0 bases from J, leaving 14 bases between. The CDR3 is made up of 15 amino acids. The CDR3 nucleotides read TGTGCCAGCAGCTATATGACAGGTTTGAACACTGAAGCTTTCTTT. Protein: CASSYMTGLNTEAFF.

The chain combines TRBV7-2 with TRBJ1-6, with D hard to call. The germline CDR1 and CDR2 sequences are SGHTA and FQGNSA. CDR3 length: 17 amino acids. Trimming pared 5 bases from V and 0 bases from J, leaving 14 bases between. In DNA form, the CDR3 reads TGTGCCAGCAGCAGGAGGACCGCCGACTCCTATAATTCACCCCTCCACTTT. Translating gives CASSRRTADSYNSPLHF.

The chain joins TRBV27 to TRBJ2-5; D is uncertain. The germline V gene has CDR1 MNHEY and CDR2 SMNVEV (reference sequence). V lost 6 bases and J 5 bases, leaving 13 bases between the germline ends. The CDR3 is 13 amino acids. CDR3 DNA sequence: TGTGCCAGCAGACCTCACAATAGGGAGACCCAGTACTTC. This codes for CASRPHNRETQYF.

The rearrangement links TRBV11-3 to TRBJ2-5, with D perhaps TRBD2 (6 bases). The CDR3 is made up of 13 amino acids. V lost 3 bases to trimming and J lost 4 bases, with 9 bases between them. Looked up from germline, CDR1 is SGHNT and CDR2 is YENEEA. CDR3 residues: CASSFGGSETQYF. CDR3 coding DNA: TGTGCCAGCAGCTTTGGAGGGTCAGAGACCCAGTACTTC.

This clone was recorded only once. The chain combines TRBV5-6 with TRBJ2-7; D is unclear. Germline lookup yields CDR1 SGHDT and CDR2 YYEEEE. V was trimmed by 2 bases and J by 7 bases, leaving 7 bases between them. This CDR3 is built from 11 residues. This chain's CDR3 is CASSFGDEQYF. The CDR3 DNA follows: TGTGCCAGCAGCTTTGGGGATGAGCAGTACTTC. Full variable domain (remainder filled in from reference TRBV5-6 and TRBJ2-7): DAGVTQSPTHLIKTRGQQVTLRCSPKSGHDTVSWYQQALGQGPQFIFQYYEEEERQRGNFPDRFSGHQFPNYSSELNVNALLLGDSALYLCASSFGDEQYFGPGTRLTVT.

The V and J genes are TRBV5-4 and TRBJ2-1, with D possibly being TRBD1 (6 bases). This CDR3 has 16 residues. Germline-derived CDR1 and CDR2 are SGHNT and YYREEE (reference sequence). Trimming took off 5 bases at V and 5 bases at J, with 20 bases between the two ends. The CDR3 loop is CASRSQGWGPNNEQFF. CDR3 nucleotide sequence: TGTGCCAGCAGGTCACAGGGATGGGGGCCAAACAATGAGCAGTTCTTC.

The chain links TRBV5-1 to TRBJ1-6, with D perhaps matching TRBD1 (6 bases). This CDR3 region has 16 residues. Deletions cut 0 bases from V and 2 bases from J, with 9 bases between. Germline V gene lookup returns CDR1 SGHRS and CDR2 YFSETQ. The CDR3 nucleotides are TGCGCCAGCAGCTTGGGACAGGACCCCTATAATTCACCCCTCCACTTT. Amino acid sequence: CASSLGQDPYNSPLHF.

The gene calls are TRBV7-6 and TRBJ2-7; 12 bases map to TRBD2. This CDR3 spans 16 amino acids. The J segment lost 7 bases and the V segment lost 1 base, leaving 8 bases of the junction unmatched. Germline CDR1 SGHVS, CDR2 FNYEAQ. The CDR3 bases are TGTGCCAGCAGCTTAGGAGGACTAGCGGGGATCAAGGAGCAGTACTTC. Amino acid sequence: CASSLGGLAGIKEQYF.

This rearrangement joins TRBV28 to TRBJ2-7, with D tentatively TRBD1 (5 bases). Per germline, CDR1 MDHEN and CDR2 SYDVKM. V was cut by 5 bases and J by 2 bases, with 13 bases left in between. The length of the CDR3 is 14 residues. Here the CDR3 reads CASSQPDRAYEQYF. The CDR3 region has the DNA TGTGCCAGCAGTCAACCCGACAGAGCCTACGAGCAGTACTTC.

The chain uses TRBV11-2 and TRBJ2-1; D not certain. Germline V gives CDR1 SGHAT, CDR2 FQNNGV. V dropped 3 bases and J dropped 9 bases, with 12 bases sitting between them. This CDR3 region has 13 residues. This CDR3 is CASSFSIGPEQFF. The DNA for the CDR3 is TGTGCCAGCAGCTTTTCCATCGGGCCTGAGCAGTTCTTC.

The rearrangement joins TRBV30 to TRBJ1-5; D is ambiguous. CDR3 size: 13 residues. From germline, CDR1 is GTSNPN and CDR2 SVGIG (reference sequence). The germline V and J ends were trimmed by 2 bases and 2 bases, with 7 bases remaining between them. CDR3 nucleotides: TGTGCCTGGAGTATGGGTGGCAATCAGCCCCAGCATTTT. It is translated as CAWSMGGNQPQHF.

This chain connects TRBV5-4 to TRBJ1-6; 10 positions agree with TRBD1. The CDR3 covers 14 residues. V trimming: 3 bases; J trimming: 10 bases; junction bases outside the gene matches: 4. Germline V CDR1 and CDR2: SGHNT, YYREEE (reference sequence). The CDR3 coding sequence is TGTGCCAGCAGCTCGAGACAGGGGGCATCACCCCTCCACTTT. This translates into CASSSRQGASPLHF.

The chain employs TRBV7-9 and TRBJ2-7; 7 bases match TRBD1. CDR3 size: 15 residues. From germline, CDR1 is SEHNR and CDR2 FQNEAQ (reference sequence). The J segment lost 2 bases and the V segment lost 5 bases, leaving 9 bases of the junction unmatched. CDR3 protein: CASSPDWDSTYEQYF. For the CDR3, the DNA is TGTGCCAGCAGCCCGGACTGGGACAGTACCTACGAGCAGTACTTC.

The chain joins TRBV11-2 to TRBJ2-3; no firm D call. CDR1 is SGHAT and CDR2 is FQNNGV in the germline V gene. Trimming removed 1 base from V and 1 base from J, with 6 bases in between. The CDR3 is 14 residues long. In nucleotides, the CDR3 is TGTGCCAGCAGCTTAGCTGGTGGCACAGATACGCAGTATTTT. Protein: CASSLAGGTDTQYF. Drawing the rest from reference TRBV11-2 and TRBJ2-3, the complete variable domain is EAGVAQSPRYKIIEKRQSVAFWCNPISGHATLYWYQQILGQGPKLLIQFQNNGVVDDSQLPKDRFSAERLKGVDSTLKIQPAKLEDSAVYLCASSLAGGTDTQYFGPGTRLTVL.

The chain employs TRBV5-1 and TRBJ2-2; D gene uncertain. V was shortened by 1 base and J by 0 bases, with 7 bases between the two germline ends. This CDR3 region has 15 residues. The germline CDR1 and CDR2 sequences are SGHRS and YFSETQ. The DNA for the CDR3 is TGCGCCAGCAGCTTGTTAGGAACGAACACCGGGGAGCTGTTTTTT. Translated, it gives CASSLLGTNTGELFF.

The chain employs TRBV12-3 or TRBV12-4 and TRBJ1-1; D call uncertain. V gave up 3 bases and J gave up 6 bases, with 11 bases separating them. The CDR3 runs 13 residues. The CDR3 protein is CASSFWQAPEAFF. CDR3 DNA sequence: TGTGCCAGCAGTTTTTGGCAGGCCCCTGAAGCTTTCTTT.

The V gene is TRBV27, the J gene TRBJ2-3; 7 positions agree with TRBD2. Germline V gives CDR1 MNHEY, CDR2 SMNVEV (reference sequence). The J segment lost 0 bases and the V segment lost 9 bases, leaving 9 bases of the junction unmatched. This CDR3 comprises 15 residues. CDR3 amino acids: CASGDYGMSTDTQYF. CDR3 nucleotides: TGTGCCAGTGGGGACTATGGGATGAGCACAGATACGCAGTATTTT.

The rearrangement links TRBV5-1 to TRBJ2-7; D gene unclear. The CDR3 loop spans 12 amino acids. From germline, CDR1 is SGHRS and CDR2 YFSETQ. V was trimmed by 4 bases and J by 2 bases, leaving 7 bases between them. The CDR3 spells CASSEPPYEQYF. Here the CDR3 DNA reads TGCGCCAGCAGCGAGCCCCCCTACGAGCAGTACTTC.

The rearrangement links TRBV18 to TRBJ2-1; 8 bases fit TRBD1. J gave up 1 base and V 1 base, and 0 bases lay outside the gene matches. CDR1 is KGHSH, CDR2 LQKENI, per germline. There are 15 residues in the CDR3. This CDR3 reads CASSPRQGSYNEQFF. CDR3 nucleotides: TGTGCCAGCTCACCACGACAGGGGTCCTACAATGAGCAGTTCTTC.

The chain joins TRBV7-3 to TRBJ1-6; no clear D gene. V was pared by 5 bases and J by 7 bases, with 9 bases between. This CDR3 region has 13 residues. Germline CDR1 and CDR2: SGHTA and FQGTGA. The CDR3 spells CASSQSANSPLHF. The CDR3 DNA reads as TGTGCCAGCAGCCAGTCCGCAAATTCACCCCTCCACTTT.